This TCR beta chain was captured in a study of blood T cell repertoires in COVID-19. Study in general: Samples came from the United States, Italy and Spain, spanning acute and convalescent COVID-19.

Germline CDR1 is SGHTA and CDR2 is FQGNSA. This CDR3 comprises 14 residues. V gave up 2 bases and J gave up 4 bases, with 8 bases separating them. In the authors' workflow: Cell counts per sample came from amplifying reference gene primers. Assay: immunoSEQ multiplex PCR; the TCRdb copy retains only in-frame clones and omits some. V and J calls and clone size are copied from that table; D and trimming were computed from the DNA. The sample lists some 490,000 clones, about 88% occurring once. This TCR derives from a woman aged 60-75 years who had recovered from COVID-19. The rearrangement joins TRBV7-2 to TRBJ1-4, with D possibly TRBD1 on 6 matching bases. Material for sequencing was PBMCs or T cells enriched from blood (not recorded which). The CDR3 region has the DNA TGTGCCAGCAGCTTATCCAGGGGTAATGAAAAACTGTTTTTT. It codes for CASSLSRGNEKLFF. Full variable domain (missing parts from reference TRBV7-2 and TRBJ1-4): GAGVSQSPSNKVTEKGKDVELRCDPISGHTALYWYRQSLGQGLEFLIYFQGNSAPDKSGLPSDRFSAERTGGSVSTLTIQRTQQEDSAVYLCASSLSRGNEKLFFGSGTQLSVL.